This is a list of T cell receptor beta chains from one sample in a study of T cells in Graves' hyperthyroidism and ophthalmopathy. MiXCR, run by TCRdb on the multiplex PCR reads, gives a single entry per CDR3 protein. Of over 650,000 distinct CDR3 sequences in the sample, about 45% are singletons; the top ten hold roughly 7.2%. Sequenced: peripheral blood or thyroid tissue (not recorded which). The receptors come from an adult man with Graves' disease, either hyperthyroidism or ophthalmopathy (not recorded which). CDR3s include the opening cysteine and the closing phenylalanine or tryptophan. A D gene is named only where the DNA matches it firmly. Size tells how often a clone was seen (once, few, many) or the class of an expanded clone, and some rows leave it out.

clone_size | d_call | cdr3_length | j_call | v_call | cdr3_aa | cdr3_nt
NA | TRBD1 | 14 | TRBJ1-6 | TRBV25-1 | CASSADRVASPLHF | TGTGCCAGCAGTGCAGACAGGGTAGCTTCACCCCTCCACTTT
many | NA | 15 | TRBJ2-7 | TRBV7-8 | CASRLSRTEPYEQYF | TGTGCCAGCAGACTCAGCAGGACCGAACCCTACGAGCAGTACTTC
NA | TRBD2 | 16 | TRBJ2-7 | TRBV10-3 | CAISDRSLAGSSEQYF | TGTGCCATCAGTGATAGGTCCCTAGCGGGAAGTAGCGAGCAGTACTTC
NA | TRBD1 | 17 | TRBJ1-5 | TRBV7-9 | CASRAGQGAGGNQPQHF | TGTGCCAGCAGGGCCGGACAGGGGGCGGGGGGCAATCAGCCCCAGCATTTT
NA | TRBD2 | 15 | TRBJ2-7 | TRBV7-9 | CASSSSGASSYEQYF | TGTGCCAGCAGCTCAAGCGGGGCGAGCTCCTACGAGCAGTACTTC
few | TRBD1 | 14 | TRBJ1-1 | TRBV29-1 | CSSQGGARNTEAFF | TGCAGCTCCCAGGGGGGGGCGCGGAACACTGAAGCTTTCTTT
NA | TRBD1 | 14 | TRBJ1-2 | TRBV6-5 | CASTQLDRFYGYTF | TGTGCCAGCACCCAGCTGGACAGGTTCTATGGCTACACCTTC
many | NA | 15 | TRBJ1-6 | TRBV2 | CASSELGWGNSPLHF | TGTGCCAGCAGTGAGCTGGGATGGGGTAATTCACCCCTCCACTTT
many | NA | 14 | TRBJ1-2 | TRBV12-3/TRBV12-4 | CASSFRGGGDGYTF | TGTGCCAGCAGTTTTAGGGGCGGAGGGGATGGCTACACCTTC
many | NA | 13 | TRBJ1-1 | TRBV29-1 | CSVGLVSNTEAFF | TGCAGCGTTGGTTTGGTTTCGAACACTGAAGCTTTCTTT
NA | NA | 13 | TRBJ1-3 | TRBV7-2 | CASSPPGPNTIYF | TGTGCCAGCTCACCACCAGGGCCGAACACCATATATTTT